Each of the 22 T cell receptor beta chains below was sequenced from the same sample in a study of T cells after yellow fever vaccination. TCRdb reprocessed the 5' RACE reads with MiXCR, giving one entry per CDR3 protein. The table records 120,000 to 150,000 distinct CDR3 sequences, 6.5% to 8.5% of them present only once. The specimen was CD4+ T cells sorted from PBMCs, collected 5 days after the yellow fever booster vaccination. The receptors derive from a man aged 25-45 years who received the YFV17D yellow fever vaccine.

This clonotype was seen many times. The chain carries TRBV20-1 and TRBJ2-7; D is perhaps TRBD2 (5 bases). CDR1 is DFQATT, CDR2 SNEGSKA, per germline (reference sequence). The CDR3 sequence is 12 residues long. Trimming cost V 4 bases and J 0 bases, with 7 bases left between them. The CDR3 sequence: CSAKGSSYEQYF. CDR3 nucleotides: TGCAGTGCTAAAGGGAGCTCCTACGAGCAGTACTTC.

The rearrangement links TRBV3-1 to TRBJ2-7; 9 nucleotides match TRBD2. V lost 2 bases and J lost 2; bases outside the gene matches: 7. This CDR3 has 16 amino acids. Germline V gene data show CDR1 as LGHDT and CDR2 as YNNKEL (reference sequence). The CDR3 nucleotides are TGTGCCAGCAGCCAAACTCGGACTAGCGTGGCCTACGAGCAGTACTTC. Protein sequence: CASSQTRTSVAYEQYF.

This clonotype was counted at least ten times. The gene calls are TRBV10-3 and TRBJ2-3, with D perhaps matching TRBD2 (5 bases). This CDR3 has 13 amino acids. V gave up 5 bases and J gave up 2 bases, with 8 bases separating them. The V gene's germline CDR1 is ENHRY and CDR2 SYGVKD. As DNA, the CDR3 is TGTGCCATCAGTCAGGAGGTCACAGATACGCAGTATTTT. It yields the protein CAISQEVTDTQYF.

This clonotype has more than one count but fewer than ten. The gene calls are TRBV19 and TRBJ2-3; 7 bases align to TRBD2. The ends lost 7 bases at V and 5 bases at J; junction bases unmatched: 12. The V gene's germline CDR1 is LNHDA and CDR2 SQIVND (reference sequence). CDR3 length equals 15 residues. This CDR3 reads CASNGKRDLRDTQYF. The CDR3 bases are TGTGCCAGTAATGGGAAGCGGGACTTGAGAGATACGCAGTATTTT.

This clonotype showed up many times. This chain joins TRBV7-6 and TRBJ2-7; D remains ambiguous. There are 14 residues in the CDR3. V was trimmed by 3 bases and J by 0 bases, leaving 9 bases between them. Germline loops: CDR1 SGHVS, CDR2 FNYEAQ. CDR3 DNA: TGTGCCAGCAGCTTGGGCCAAAACTCCTACGAGCAGTACTTC. Residues: CASSLGQNSYEQYF.

There are many counts of this clonotype. The chain recombines TRBV5-1 with TRBJ2-2; 10 bases align to TRBD2. Germline V gene lookup returns CDR1 SGHRS and CDR2 YFSETQ. V gave up 0 bases and J gave up 6 bases; unmatched junction bases: 2. The length of the CDR3 is 15 residues. The CDR3 protein is CASSLGTSGSGELFF. The CDR3 nucleotides read TGCGCCAGCAGCTTGGGGACTAGCGGCTCCGGGGAGCTGTTTTTT.

In this sample, this clonotype turned up many times. J is TRBJ2-7 and V is TRBV7-2; a possible D gene is TRBD2 (6 bases). Per the germline V gene, CDR1 is SGHTA and CDR2 is FQGNSA. The V end lost 3 bases, the J end lost 4 bases, and 10 bases lay between the germline ends. This CDR3 has 13 amino acids. This CDR3 is CASSLTGEYEQYF. For the CDR3, the DNA is TGTGCCAGCAGCTTGACGGGAGAATACGAGCAGTACTTC.

This chain connects TRBV20-1 to TRBJ1-5; 7 bases are shared with TRBD1. The CDR3 extends over 15 amino acids. With V trimmed by 4 bases and J by 6 bases, 12 bases remained unmatched. Germline lookup yields CDR1 DFQATT and CDR2 SNEGSKA (reference sequence). The CDR3 here is CSATKTGAAVQPQHF. CDR3 bases: TGCAGTGCTACCAAAACAGGGGCCGCCGTTCAGCCCCAGCATTTT.

There are a few counts of this clonotype. The J gene is TRBJ2-7, the V gene TRBV7-2, with TRBD1 as a possible D gene (5 bases). The length of the CDR3 is 12 residues. Germline V gene sequence: CDR1 SGHTA, CDR2 FQGNSA. V lost 5 bases to trimming and J lost 5 bases, with 10 bases between them. CDR3 in amino acids: CASSRQSNEQYF. DNA of the CDR3: TGTGCCAGCAGCAGACAGAGTAACGAGCAGTACTTC.

This clonotype was observed many times. The chain carries TRBV12-3 or TRBV12-4 and TRBJ1-2; 7 nucleotides line up with TRBD1. The CDR3 is 14 amino acids. Trimming at V came to 5 bases and at J to 4 bases, leaving 7 bases not matched to a gene. CDR3: CASSGTALGYGYTF. The CDR3 DNA follows: TGTGCCAGCAGTGGGACAGCCTTGGGCTATGGCTACACCTTC.

This clonotype was seen only a few times. The V call is TRBV5-5, the J call TRBJ2-3, with TRBD1 as a possible D gene (6 bases). Germline CDR1 SGHKS, CDR2 YYEKEE (reference sequence). V was pared by 3 bases and J by 2 bases, with 10 bases between. This CDR3 contains 14 residues. In nucleotides, the CDR3 is TGTGCCAGCAGCTACCGGGACACCACAGATACGCAGTATTTT. This sequence encodes CASSYRDTTDTQYF.

This clonotype was counted many times. The rearrangement links TRBV5-1 to TRBJ2-3, with unresolved D. Germline V gene data show CDR1 as SGHRS and CDR2 as YFSETQ. With 1 base removed from V and 4 bases from J, the gap between germline ends came to 7 bases. This CDR3 spans 13 amino acids. CDR3 sequence reads: CASSLRIPDTQYF. The CDR3 nucleotides read TGCGCCAGCAGCTTGAGAATCCCAGATACGCAGTATTTT.

This clonotype occurred many times. The chain carries TRBV20-1 and TRBJ2-5; D perhaps matches TRBD2 (5 bases). The CDR3 has 15 residues. V was cut by 1 base and J by 4 bases, with 16 bases left in between. Germline CDR1 and CDR2: DFQATT and SNEGSKA (reference sequence). The CDR3 bases are TGCAGTGCTAGAGTTAGCTGGCTAGCTAGAGAGACCCAGTACTTC. Residues: CSARVSWLARETQYF.

The sample holds many counts of this clonotype. The rearrangement links TRBV20-1 to TRBJ2-3; 7 nucleotides line up with TRBD1. V lost 5 bases and J lost 3; bases outside the gene matches: 8. This CDR3 has 14 amino acids. The germline V gene has CDR1 DFQATT and CDR2 SNEGSKA (reference sequence). This CDR3 is CSALQGRGTDTQYF. The CDR3 nucleotides read TGCAGTGCTTTACAGGGGCGTGGAACAGATACGCAGTATTTT.

At least ten counts were recorded for this clonotype. The genes are TRBV4-3 and TRBJ2-3; 9 nucleotides agree with TRBD2. Germline lookup yields CDR1 LGHNA and CDR2 YSLEER. This CDR3 spans 15 amino acids. V was clipped by 1 base and J by 3 bases; unmatched bases: 2. The CDR3 loop is CASSQAGLATDTQYF. CDR3 DNA: TGCGCCAGCAGCCAAGCTGGACTAGCGACAGATACGCAGTATTTT.

There are many counts of this clonotype. The chain carries TRBV10-3 and TRBJ2-3, with 10 bases fitting TRBD2. The junction had 6 bases not matched to a gene; V was cut back by 2 bases and J by 4 bases. Germline CDR1 is ENHRY and CDR2 is SYGVKD. This CDR3 contains 16 residues. For the CDR3, the DNA is TGTGCCATCAGTGAGAAAACTAGCGGGGCCCCAGATACGCAGTATTTT. Translating gives CAISEKTSGAPDTQYF.

This clonotype was picked up many times. The J gene is TRBJ2-4, the V gene TRBV30; D might be TRBD2 (7 bases). Trimming cost V 5 bases and J 0 bases, with 14 bases left between them. There are 15 residues in the CDR3. Germline loops: CDR1 GTSNPN, CDR2 SVGIG (reference sequence). In DNA form, the CDR3 reads TGTGCCTGGGGAGGGGGGGTACTAGCCAAAAACATTCAGTACTTC. It codes for CAWGGGVLAKNIQYF.

The chain employs TRBV7-7 and TRBJ2-1; 7 bases agree with TRBD1. With 5 bases clipped from V and 8 bases from J, the junction kept 12 bases outside the gene matches. This CDR3 region has 15 residues. The germline V gene has CDR1 SSHAT and CDR2 FNYEAQ (reference sequence). The CDR3: CASSQTGMGVDEQFF. CDR3 sequence (DNA): TGTGCCAGCAGCCAGACAGGGATGGGGGTTGATGAGCAGTTCTTC.

This clonotype turned up a few times. The gene calls are TRBV20-1 and TRBJ2-7, with TRBD2 matching 9 bases. Germline values: CDR1 DFQATT, CDR2 SNEGSKA (reference sequence). V dropped 3 bases and J dropped 5; count of bases not matched to a gene: 11. The CDR3 totals 15 residues. CDR3 sequence reads: CSARGRLAGIHEQYF. The CDR3 bases are TGCAGTGCTAGGGGGCGTCTAGCGGGAATCCACGAGCAGTACTTC.

This clonotype was recorded many times. CDR3 amino acids: CASSVGTQETQYF. The CDR3 coding sequence is TGTGCCAGCAGCGTAGGAACCCAAGAGACCCAGTACTTC. This chain links TRBV9 with TRBJ2-5; D is unresolved. CDR1 and CDR2 from the germline V gene are SGDLS and YYNGEE. V gave up 0 bases and J gave up 1 base, with 4 bases separating them. The CDR3 totals 13 residues. The complete variable domain, with remaining parts taken from reference TRBV9 and TRBJ2-5, reads DSGVTQTPKHLITATGQRVTLRCSPRSGDLSVYWYQQSLDQGLQFLIQYYNGEERAKGNILERFSAQQFPDLHSELNLSSLELGDSALYFCASSVGTQETQYFGPGTRLLVL.

The genes are TRBV19 and TRBJ1-2; D call uncertain. This CDR3 contains 12 residues. In germline, CDR1 is LNHDA, CDR2 SQIVND (reference sequence). The germline V and J ends were trimmed by 5 bases and 2 bases, with 6 bases remaining between them. The CDR3 protein is CASSEGNYGYTF. The CDR3 region has the DNA TGTGCCAGTAGTGAAGGGAACTATGGCTACACCTTC.

This clonotype was observed many times. V is TRBV5-5 and J is TRBJ2-2; TRBD2 matches at 12 bases. There are 16 residues in the CDR3. The germline gives CDR1 SGHKS, CDR2 YYEKEE (reference sequence). Unmatched junction bases numbered 11, after V lost 5 bases and J lost 9 bases. The CDR3 DNA reads as TGTGCCAGCAGATCCGGGACTAGCGGGCCCCCTTGGGAGCTGTTTTTT. Translation: CASRSGTSGPPWELFF.